Following are 11 T cell receptor beta chains from one sample sequenced in a study of cytomegalovirus exposure and HLA in healthy donors. Primers: 60 Vbeta forward and 13 Jbeta reverse. The repertoire was sequenced with immunoSEQ multiplex PCR; TCRdb's copy has only in-frame clones and lacks some. The data hold 40,000 to 55,000 clones, with roughly four fifths observed a single time. Sequencing was performed on PBMCs. Receptors were obtained from a woman aged 35 to 49 in good health and CMV-seropositive.

The gene calls are TRBV7-3 and TRBJ1-1; 8 bases line up with TRBD1. Unmatched junction bases numbered 9, after V lost 11 bases and J lost 1 base. Germline values: CDR1 SGHTA, CDR2 FQGTGA. This CDR3 has 14 residues. The CDR3 sequence: CASAPGGGNTEAFF. As DNA, the CDR3 is TGTGCCTCCGCTCCAGGGGGCGGGAACACTGAAGCTTTCTTT. The whole variable domain, filled in from reference TRBV7-3 and TRBJ1-1, reads GAGVSQTPSNKVTEKGKYVELRCDPISGHTALYWYRQSLGQGPEFLIYFQGTGAADDSGLPNDRFFAVRPEGSVSTLKIQRTERGDSAVYLCASAPGGGNTEAFFGQGTRLTVV.

The rearrangement uses TRBV6-5 and TRBJ2-2; D may be TRBD1 (5 bases). Looked up from germline, CDR1 is MNHEY and CDR2 is SVGAGI. The CDR3 runs to 14 residues. V lost 7 bases to trimming and J lost 10 bases, with 19 bases between them. The CDR3 loop reads CASTVRGGHLELFF. The CDR3 nucleotides read TGTGCCAGCACCGTAAGGGGTGGTCATCTGGAGCTGTTTTTT.

This rearrangement joins TRBV7-8 to TRBJ1-1; D is unclear. The CDR3 runs 14 residues. Germline CDR1 is SGHVS and CDR2 is FQNEAQ. The V end lost 5 bases, the J end lost 1 base, and 11 bases lay between the germline ends. The CDR3 loop reads CASSPRGRNTEAFF. The CDR3, as DNA: TGTGCCAGCAGCCCCCGTGGGAGGAACACTGAAGCTTTCTTT.

The chain links TRBV4-3 to TRBJ2-2; D is ambiguous. Trimming cost V 5 bases and J 7 bases, with 14 bases left between them. The CDR3 covers 14 residues. The germline gives CDR1 LGHNA, CDR2 YSLEER. The CDR3 coding sequence is TGCGCCAGCAGCTCCGTACCCCGGGTCGGGGAGCTGTTTTTT. It encodes CASSSVPRVGELFF.

The chain is built from TRBV6-4 and TRBJ2-1, with 12 positions matching TRBD2. J gave up 8 bases and V 2 bases, and 10 bases lay outside the gene matches. Germline values: CDR1 MRHNA, CDR2 SNTAGT. CDR3 size: 17 residues. DNA for the CDR3: TGTGCCAGCAGTGACGTGTATGGACTAGCGGGGAAGGATGAGCAGTTCTTC. Its translation: CASSDVYGLAGKDEQFF.

The chain recombines TRBV28 with TRBJ2-1; TRBD2 agrees at 15 bases. The J segment lost 7 bases and the V segment lost 9 bases, leaving 7 bases of the junction unmatched. Per germline, CDR1 MDHEN and CDR2 SYDVKM. CDR3 size: 15 residues. Here the CDR3 DNA reads TGTGCCAGTGAGGCCGGGACTAGCGGGGGGAATGAGCAGTTCTTC. This sequence encodes CASEAGTSGGNEQFF.

This chain connects TRBV28 to TRBJ1-6; D remains unclear. This CDR3 has 16 amino acids. V lost 6 bases and J 10 bases, leaving 22 bases between the germline ends. Germline-derived CDR1 and CDR2 are MDHEN and SYDVKM. The CDR3 here is CASSTPPGRTYSPLHF. DNA for the CDR3: TGTGCCAGCAGCACCCCGCCGGGGAGGACGTACTCACCCCTCCACTTT.

The chain couples TRBV11-2 to TRBJ2-5; TRBD1 matches 7 bases. The J segment lost 4 bases and the V segment lost 5 bases, leaving 7 bases of the junction unmatched. Germline V gives CDR1 SGHAT, CDR2 FQNNGV. The length of the CDR3 is 14 residues. In nucleotides, the CDR3 is TGTGCCAGCAGCCCATGGGACAGCTTAGAGACCCAGTACTTC. It encodes CASSPWDSLETQYF.

The chain uses TRBV29-1 and TRBJ1-2; D gene uncertain. This CDR3 is built from 13 residues. V gave up 3 bases and J gave up 4 bases, with 12 bases separating them. CDR1 is SQVTM, CDR2 ANQGSEA, per germline. CDR3 amino acids: CSVEGSKPYGYTF. The CDR3 coding sequence is TGCAGCGTTGAGGGCAGCAAACCCTATGGCTACACCTTC.

The chain links TRBV9 to TRBJ2-5, with a weak D call TRBD1 (5 bases). Germline CDR1 and CDR2: SGDLS and YYNGEE. V was shortened by 3 bases and J by 5 bases, with 14 bases between the two germline ends. CDR3 length equals 14 residues. The CDR3 is CASSDLTGTETQYF. The DNA for the CDR3 is TGTGCCAGCAGCGATCTCACAGGTACCGAGACCCAGTACTTC. The full variable domain, its missing parts supplied by reference TRBV9 and TRBJ2-5, is DSGVTQTPKHLITATGQRVTLRCSPRSGDLSVYWYQQSLDQGLQFLIQYYNGEERAKGNILERFSAQQFPDLHSELNLSSLELGDSALYFCASSDLTGTETQYFGPGTRLLVL.

J is TRBJ2-3 and V is TRBV6-1; D might be TRBD2 (6 bases). Germline V gene data show CDR1 as MNHNS and CDR2 as SASEGT. CDR3 size: 15 residues. Trimming removed 3 bases at V and 2 bases at J, with 12 bases between. Here the CDR3 DNA reads TGTGCCAGCAGTGAGAGTAGCGGACCCACAGATACGCAGTATTTT. This translates into CASSESSGPTDTQYF.